One sample yielded the 13 T cell receptor beta chains listed below, sequenced in a study of T-cell reconstitution after alpha-beta-depleted transplantation in children. Preparation of the TCRbeta library used unique molecular identifiers. TCRdb processed the PCR reads anew with MiXCR; each CDR3 protein has one entry. The repertoire has about 610,000 distinct CDR3 sequences, over 9.5% of them found once; the top ten carry less than 4.5%. Sequences were derived from PBMCs from the stem cell graft donor, sampled from the stem cell graft. All receptors derive from a human donor who donated a stem cell graft to a child with acute myeloid leukemia.

This clonotype has more than one count but fewer than ten. The chain joins TRBV10-3 to TRBJ2-7; tentatively, D is TRBD1 or TRBD2 (7 bases each). V was pared by 8 bases and J by 3 bases, with 14 bases between. Germline loops: CDR1 ENHRY, CDR2 SYGVKD. CDR3 length: 13 amino acids. The CDR3: CAIQRDRNYEQYF. In DNA form, the CDR3 reads TGTGCCATCCAGCGGGACAGAAACTACGAGCAGTACTTC.

This clonotype came up a few times. The chain couples TRBV9 to TRBJ1-4, with 7 bases aligning to TRBD1. Germline assignment: CDR1 SGDLS and CDR2 YYNGEE. With 3 bases clipped from V and 7 bases from J, the junction kept 0 bases outside the gene matches. This CDR3 has 12 amino acids. The CDR3 sequence: CASSGDSEKLFF. The CDR3 nucleotides are TGTGCCAGCAGCGGGGACAGTGAAAAACTGTTTTTT.

This clonotype has more than one count but fewer than ten. This sequence joins TRBV2 and TRBJ2-7; D gene ambiguous. The CDR3 covers 12 residues. The germline V gene encodes CDR1 SNHLY and CDR2 FYNNEI. V lost 4 bases and J lost 4, with 8 bases in between. CDR3 nucleotides: TGTGCCAGCAGTGGCGAGCCGTACGAGCAGTACTTC. Protein sequence: CASSGEPYEQYF. The full variable domain, in which reference TRBV2 and TRBJ2-7 provide the parts outside the CDR3, is EPEVTQTPSHQVTQMGQEVILRCVPISNHLYFYWYRQILGQKVEFLVSFYNNEISEKSEIFDDQFSVERPDGSNFTLKIRSTKLEDSAMYFCASSGEPYEQYFGPGTRLTVT.

This clonotype was seen many times. The chain uses TRBV29-1 and TRBJ2-7; 8 nucleotides line up with TRBD2. Per the germline V gene, CDR1 is SQVTM and CDR2 is ANQGSEA. The CDR3 covers 15 residues. V shed 6 bases and J 2 bases; nucleotides not matched to a gene: 12. The CDR3 here is CSVNGASGRTYEQYF. In DNA, the CDR3 is TGCAGCGTCAACGGGGCTAGCGGGCGAACCTACGAGCAGTACTTC.

This clonotype was counted only a few times. The genes are TRBV5-1 and TRBJ2-3; perhaps D is TRBD1 or TRBD2 (5 bases each). CDR1 SGHRS and CDR2 YFSETQ come from the germline V gene. V lost 4 bases and J lost 2, with 11 bases in between. CDR3 length: 14 amino acids. The CDR3 spells CASSPGAYTDTQYF. CDR3 sequence (DNA): TGCGCCAGCAGCCCCGGGGCTTACACAGATACGCAGTATTTT.

This clonotype was observed at least ten times. The J gene is TRBJ1-4, the V gene TRBV12-3 or TRBV12-4; weak D call: TRBD1 (6 bases). Trimming took off 0 bases at V and 8 bases at J, with 7 bases between the two ends. CDR3 size: 13 residues. The CDR3 is CASSLAGTEKLFF. In DNA, the CDR3 is TGTGCCAGCAGTTTAGCCGGGACAGAAAAACTGTTTTTT.

As to this clonotype: At one boundary the junction diverges from the germline segment, which might be a read error. V and J are TRBV2 and TRBJ2-1; D uncertain. The germline V gene has CDR1 SNHLY and CDR2 FYNNEI. This CDR3 region has 8 residues. The CDR3 DNA follows: TGTGCCAGCAGTGGGGCCGACTTC. Its translation: CASSGADF.

This clonotype was recorded many times. The chain joins TRBV2 to TRBJ2-3; no reliable D call. This CDR3 has 15 residues. V shed 6 bases and J shed 0 bases, with 13 bases lying between them. The germline CDR1 and CDR2 sequences are SNHLY and FYNNEI. CDR3 bases: TGTGCCAGCAGCTATAGGGCGTTTAGCACAGATACGCAGTATTTT. Protein: CASSYRAFSTDTQYF.

This clonotype came up a few times. The chain couples TRBV7-9 to TRBJ2-4, with unresolved D. Germline CDR1 reads SEHNR; CDR2 reads FQNEAQ (reference sequence). The CDR3 runs to 16 residues. Trimming took 5 bases from V and 0 from J, leaving 14 bases between them. This chain's CDR3 is CASSPPDSLAKNIQYF. The CDR3 region has the DNA TGTGCCAGCAGCCCCCCAGACTCGTTAGCCAAAAACATTCAGTACTTC.

This clonotype turned up a few times. V gene TRBV6-1 combines with J gene TRBJ2-2, with 10 bases that match TRBD1. The CDR3 spans 16 residues. After removal of 6 bases from V and 5 bases from J, the junction contained 9 bases not matched to a gene. Looked up from germline, CDR1 is MNHNS and CDR2 is SASEGT. The CDR3 sequence: CASRGGTGVRTGELFF. The CDR3 DNA reads TGTGCCAGCAGGGGTGGGACAGGGGTGAGAACCGGGGAGCTGTTTTTT.

This clonotype was seen many times. The J gene is TRBJ1-1, the V gene TRBV5-1, with 7 bases fitting TRBD1. The CDR3 length is 14 residues. Trimming removed 4 bases from V and 9 bases from J; junction bases left unmatched: 12. Per the germline V gene, CDR1 is SGHRS and CDR2 is YFSETQ. The CDR3 coding sequence is TGCGCCAGCAGCCGCGAAGGACAGGCCACGAAAGCTTTCTTT. It specifies CASSREGQATKAFF.

The rearrangement joins TRBV6-2 or TRBV6-3 to TRBJ2-5, with D perhaps assigned TRBD1 or TRBD2 (5 bases each). Trimming shortened V by 5 bases and J by 6 bases, and 10 bases separated the two germline ends. Germline loops: CDR1 MNHEY, CDR2 SVGEGT. CDR3 size: 12 residues. CDR3 region: CASSGGPKTQYF. The CDR3 DNA sequence: TGTGCCAGCAGTGGGGGTCCGAAGACCCAGTACTTC.

There are many counts of this clonotype. J is TRBJ2-1 and V is TRBV4-1; TRBD2 matches 13 bases. This CDR3 has 17 amino acids. CDR1 MGHRA and CDR2 YSYEKL come from the germline V gene. After removal of 4 bases from V and 1 base from J, the junction contained 4 bases not matched to a gene. The CDR3 coding sequence is TGCGCCAGCAGCCCTAGGACTAGCGGGAGATCCTACAATGAGCAGTTCTTC. Translating it yields CASSPRTSGRSYNEQFF.